These T cell receptor beta chains were read from a single sample in a study of blood T cell repertoires in COVID-19. TCRdb's copy holds only in-frame clones and misses some; the assay was immunoSEQ multiplex PCR. The table records roughly 360,000 clones, around 84% of them present only once. The sequencing input was peripheral blood. These receptors were obtained from a human donor with acute or convalescent COVID-19. The donor label of this sample is uncertain. The CDR3 runs from the conserved cysteine through the conserved F or W. The D gene is left open where the match is weak. Clone size is given for some rows only: seen once, a few or many times, or a class if the clone is expanded.

clone size,D gene,V gene,J gene,CDR3 protein,CDR3 DNA
-,-,TRBV12-3/TRBV12-4,TRBJ2-7,CASSFADNYEQYF,TGTGCCAGCAGTTTCGCGGACAACTACGAGCAGTACTTC
-,TRBD1,TRBV7-2,TRBJ1-3,CASSFGQASGNTIYF,TGTGCCAGCAGCTTTGGACAGGCCTCTGGAAACACCATATATTTT
-,TRBD1,TRBV9,TRBJ2-3,CASSVGFRGRTDTQYF,TGTGCCAGCAGCGTAGGGTTCAGGGGGCGGACAGATACGCAGTATTTT
-,-,TRBV19,TRBJ1-6,CASSLSTVFNSPLHF,TGTGCCAGTAGTTTATCGACAGTTTTCAATTCACCCCTCCACTTT
-,-,TRBV2,TRBJ2-1,CASKTEFDEQFF,TGTGCCAGCAAGACTGAGTTCGATGAGCAGTTCTTC
few,-,TRBV7-2,TRBJ1-1,CASSVDGGEAEAFF,TGTGCCAGCAGTGTGGACGGGGGGGAAGCTGAAGCTTTCTTT
-,TRBD2,TRBV19,TRBJ2-1,CASSISGKSYNEQFF,TGTGCCAGTAGTATTAGCGGGAAGTCTTACAATGAGCAGTTCTTC
-,-,TRBV6-1,TRBJ2-6,CASSEGQGNSGANVLTF,TGTGCCAGCAGTGAAGGTCAGGGAAACTCTGGGGCCAACGTCCTGACTTTC
-,TRBD1,TRBV2,TRBJ2-2,CASKGTANTGELFF,TGTGCCAGCAAAGGGACAGCTAACACCGGGGAGCTGTTTTTT
-,-,TRBV7-6,TRBJ1-6,CASSLQDSNNSPLHF,TGTGCCAGCAGTTTACAGGACAGTAATAATTCACCCCTCCACTTT
-,TRBD2,TRBV5-1,TRBJ2-1,CASSRTSGLYGEQFF,TGCGCCAGCAGCAGGACTAGCGGGTTATACGGTGAGCAGTTCTTC
-,-,TRBV28,TRBJ1-5,CASSFGGVSQPQHF,TGTGCCAGCAGTTTCGGGGGTGTTAGTCAGCCCCAGCATTTT
-,-,TRBV6-4,TRBJ1-3,CASIPGGAGNTIYF,TGTGCCAGCATCCCAGGCGGGGCTGGAAACACCATATATTTT
-,-,TRBV5-6,TRBJ1-4,CASTKIGGGNEKLFF,TGTGCCAGCACCAAGATCGGGGGAGGTAATGAAAAACTGTTTTTT
-,TRBD1,TRBV7-2,TRBJ1-2,CASSPRTGYGYTF,TGTGCCAGCAGCCCCCGGACAGGGTATGGCTACACCTTC
-,-,TRBV2,TRBJ1-1,CASSLQGQNTEAFF,TGTGCCAGCAGTCTACAGGGCCAGAACACTGAAGCTTTCTTT
-,-,TRBV5-4,TRBJ1-3,CASSDARTVGGSGNTIYF,TGTGCCAGCAGCGATGCTCGGACAGTTGGGGGCTCTGGAAACACCATATATTTT
-,-,TRBV5-1,TRBJ2-7,CASRPNRVGEQYF,TGCGCCAGCAGGCCTAACAGGGTAGGCGAGCAGTACTTC
-,TRBD2,TRBV4-2,TRBJ2-1,CASSQEGAGEGNEQFF,TGTGCCAGCAGCCAAGAGGGAGCGGGAGAAGGCAATGAGCAGTTCTTC
-,TRBD1,TRBV6-1,TRBJ1-1,CASSDGTGITEAFF,TGTGCCAGCAGTGATGGGACAGGGATTACTGAAGCTTTCTTT
-,-,TRBV12-3/TRBV12-4,TRBJ1-6,CASSFTSAPLHF,TGTGCCAGCAGTTTCACAAGTGCACCCCTCCACTTT
-,-,TRBV3-1/TRBV3-2,TRBJ2-1,CASSPRLPFYNEQFF,TGTGCCAGCAGCCCTAGATTGCCGTTTTACAATGAGCAGTTCTTC
-,-,TRBV28,TRBJ2-7,CASSSLQSYEQYF,TGTGCCAGCAGTTCCTTACAGAGCTACGAGCAGTACTTC
-,TRBD2,TRBV11-2,TRBJ2-7,CASSSPEASGRVRYEQYF,TGTGCCAGCAGCTCCCCGGAGGCTAGCGGGAGAGTGCGCTACGAGCAGTACTTC
once,TRBD1,TRBV6-5,TRBJ1-1,CASSYFGTANTEAFF,TGTGCCAGCAGTTACTTCGGGACAGCGAACACTGAAGCTTTCTTT
-,-,TRBV30,TRBJ2-1,CAWSAGGRQFF,TGTGCCTGGAGTGCTGGGGGCCGGCAGTTCTTC
-,-,TRBV21-1,TRBJ2-7,CASSRPDGPDRVYEQYF,TGTGCCAGCAGCCGCCCCGATGGACCTGACAGGGTTTACGAGCAGTACTTC
few,-,TRBV28,TRBJ1-2,CASGPGRGIYGYTF,TGTGCCAGCGGTCCCGGAAGGGGCATCTATGGCTACACCTTC
once,TRBD1,TRBV7-2,TRBJ1-6,CASSSGQGGRSPLHF,TGTGCCAGCAGCTCCGGACAGGGCGGTCGTTCACCCCTCCACTTT
-,-,TRBV5-1,TRBJ2-7,CASRIPGTSSYEQYF,TGCGCCAGCAGAATCCCCGGGACTTCCTCCTACGAGCAGTACTTC
-,-,TRBV19,TRBJ2-7,CASSIAGSRMGYEQYF,TGTGCCAGTAGTATAGCCGGCAGCAGGATGGGCTACGAGCAGTACTTC
-,TRBD2,TRBV5-1,TRBJ2-2,CASSLVAGGPPGELFF,TGCGCCAGCAGCTTGGTCGCGGGGGGGCCTCCCGGGGAGCTGTTTTTT
few,-,TRBV20-1,TRBJ1-5,CSASGGVRQPQHF,TGCAGTGCTAGTGGGGGGGTCCGGCAGCCCCAGCATTTT
-,TRBD1,TRBV19,TRBJ1-2,CATTPTGTGDYGYTF,TGTGCCACCACGCCAACCGGGACAGGTGACTATGGCTACACCTTC
-,-,TRBV18,TRBJ1-5,CASSQSGGRQPQHF,TGTGCCAGCTCCCAATCGGGGGGCCGACAGCCCCAGCATTTT
-,-,TRBV24-1,TRBJ1-2,CATSDTKTGFDGYTF,TGTGCCACCAGTGACACTAAAACAGGGTTCGATGGCTACACCTTC
-,TRBD1,TRBV28,TRBJ1-5,CASSFGDREGNQPQHF,TGTGCCAGCAGTTTTGGGGACAGGGAGGGCAATCAGCCCCAGCATTTT
once,TRBD1,TRBV12-5,TRBJ1-2,CASGLSFGQGAYGYTF,TGTGCTAGTGGTCTCTCCTTCGGACAGGGGGCCTATGGCTACACCTTC
once,TRBD1,TRBV4-1,TRBJ1-5,CASSQSGQGGYGNQPQHF,TGCGCCAGCAGCCAATCCGGACAGGGGGGATATGGCAATCAGCCCCAGCATTTT
-,-,TRBV6-4,TRBJ1-3,CASSDEVQGGNTIYF,TGTGCCAGCAGTGACGAGGTACAGGGAGGAAACACCATATATTTT
-,TRBD2,TRBV11-3,TRBJ2-7,CASSSDSGREYEQYF,TGTGCCAGCAGCTCTGACAGCGGGAGGGAGTACGAGCAGTACTTC
-,TRBD2,TRBV7-6,TRBJ2-1,CASSLKAGGPHEQFF,TGTGCCAGCAGCTTAAAAGCGGGGGGGCCCCATGAGCAGTTCTTC
few,-,TRBV27,TRBJ1-2,CASGASNYGYTF,TGTGCCAGCGGGGCATCTAACTATGGCTACACCTTC
-,-,TRBV5-4,TRBJ2-3,CASSLHGGGDTQYF,TGTGCCAGCAGCTTGCACGGGGGTGGAGATACGCAGTATTTT
-,-,TRBV6-2/TRBV6-3,TRBJ2-3,CASSRELIADTQYF,TGTGCCAGCAGTAGAGAGCTGATAGCAGATACGCAGTATTTT
-,-,TRBV10-3,TRBJ1-6,CAPGQNSPLHF,TGTGCCCCCGGACAGAATTCACCCCTCCACTTT
-,-,TRBV2,TRBJ2-2,CASSEASSGELFF,TGTGCCAGCAGCGAGGCGAGCTCCGGGGAGCTGTTTTTT
few,-,TRBV28,TRBJ1-2,CASINGGQGGNYGYTF,TGTGCCAGCATTAACGGGGGGCAGGGCGGGAACTATGGCTACACCTTC
-,-,TRBV25-1,TRBJ1-6,CASTGQYNSPLHF,TGTGCCAGCACTGGCCAGTATAATTCACCCCTCCACTTT
-,-,TRBV24-1,TRBJ2-2,CATSDYAASGTGELFF,TGTGCCACCAGTGATTACGCAGCCTCGGGGACCGGGGAGCTGTTTTTT
-,TRBD1,TRBV7-9,TRBJ1-2,CASSLYSPGQGVRYTF,TGTGCCAGCAGCTTATATAGTCCGGGACAGGGTGTTCGCTACACCTTC
few,-,TRBV30,TRBJ1-4,CAWSVIYRGKSEKLFF,TGTGCCTGGAGTGTAATTTATCGAGGGAAGAGTGAAAAACTGTTTTTT
-,TRBD1,TRBV29-1,TRBJ1-1,CSVEVTGNREAFF,TGCAGCGTTGAAGTGACAGGGAATAGGGAAGCTTTCTTT